A single sample gave rise to the 20 T cell receptor beta chains below, sequenced in a study of CXCR3-negative and CXCR3-positive naive CD8 T cells. The TRB libraries of cDNA were built by UMI-labeled 5' RACE. For each CDR3 protein, TCRdb gives one entry from its re-call of the 5' RACE reads, without DNA. The sample table sets out over 95,000 distinct CDR3 sequences. Regarding the study as a whole: More hydrophobic TRB CDR3s occurred in CXCR3-positive than in CXCR3-negative naive cells.

These receptors lack a known antigen. Sequenced: naive CXCR3+ CD8+ T cells from blood. The subset: CD45RO-CCR7+CD27+CD95- naive CD8+ T cells expressing CXCR3 (TNR3+). These receptors originate from a human donor in good health. Some clones in this sample may be carry-over from other donors' samples.

The V and J genes are TRBV9 and TRBJ2-3. The CDR3 has 12 amino acids. Germline V lookup: CDR1 SGDLS, CDR2 YYNGEE. The CDR3 region is CASSVGRDTQYF.

The CDR3 here is CSARDTPYQETQYF. The chain joins TRBV20-1 to TRBJ2-5. There are 14 residues in the CDR3. Germline V lookup: CDR1 DFQATT, CDR2 SNEGSKA (reference sequence).

The chain combines TRBV6-2 or TRBV6-3 with TRBJ2-7; TCRdb returns TRBD1, unconfirmable since there is no DNA. CDR1 is MNHEY, CDR2 SVGEGT, per germline. This CDR3 has 13 residues. CDR3 sequence: CASQRGFVELTYF.

The genes are TRBV7-8 and TRBJ2-7; TCRdb designates TRBD2, a call that cannot be tested without DNA. Germline V gene sequence: CDR1 SGHVS, CDR2 FQNEAQ. This CDR3 region has 14 residues. CDR3 loop: CASSSDSRDYEQYF.

The rearrangement uses TRBV5-1 and TRBJ1-3; checking the TCRdb D call of TRBD1 is not possible without DNA. Germline assignment: CDR1 SGHRS and CDR2 YFSETQ. CDR3 size: 15 residues. The CDR3 protein is CASSPTGHSGNTIYF.

The V call is TRBV5-1, the J call TRBJ1-1; TCRdb picks TRBD1, but there is no DNA to check that call. CDR1 and CDR2 (germline): SGHRS, YFSETQ. The CDR3 is 14 amino acids. The CDR3 is CASSFLTGGTEAFF.

This chain links TRBV3-1 with TRBJ2-2; checking the TCRdb D call of TRBD2 is not possible without DNA. Germline CDR1 LGHDT, CDR2 YNNKEL (reference sequence). This CDR3 spans 15 amino acids. This CDR3 reads CASSSGTSDTGELFF.

CDR3: CASSRMNTEAFF. The chain uses TRBV19 and TRBJ1-1. The germline V gene encodes CDR1 LNHDA and CDR2 SQIVND (reference sequence). This CDR3 has 12 amino acids.

The chain recombines TRBV4-1 with TRBJ2-1; TCRdb picks TRBD1, but there is no DNA to check that call. The CDR3 contains 17 residues. CDR1 and CDR2 (germline): MGHRA, YSYEKL. CDR3 in amino acids: CASSQDMGGTDYNEQFF.

The rearrangement joins TRBV4-1 to TRBJ1-5. This CDR3 is built from 15 residues. Looked up from germline, CDR1 is MGHRA and CDR2 is YSYEKL. CDR3 residues: CASSQLREGNQPQHF.

The CDR3 is CASSFRPQVSPGTRDNQPQHF. The chain employs TRBV5-1 and TRBJ1-5; no DNA is available, so the TRBD1 call from TCRdb remains unchecked. The CDR3 loop spans 21 amino acids. Germline V gene data show CDR1 as SGHRS and CDR2 as YFSETQ.

The chain carries TRBV20-1 and TRBJ2-1; as DNA is missing, the TRBD1 call by TCRdb cannot be tested. Germline V gene data show CDR1 as DFQATT and CDR2 as SNEGSKA (reference sequence). This CDR3 contains 15 residues. The CDR3 here is CSARGDRESYNEQFF.

This chain links TRBV23-1 with TRBJ2-5; no DNA is available, so the TRBD2 call from TCRdb remains unchecked. TRBV23-1 is identified as an open reading frame with a role that is uncertain. The CDR3 loop spans 18 amino acids. The CDR3 sequence: CASPRALAGGPTGETQYF.

The J gene is TRBJ2-3, the V gene TRBV5-1; TCRdb picks TRBD1, but there is no DNA to check that call. This CDR3 comprises 17 residues. Germline CDR1 reads SGHRS; CDR2 reads YFSETQ. The CDR3 region is CASSLSGTGSPTDTQYF. Combining the CDR3 with reference TRBV5-1 and TRBJ2-3 gives the whole variable domain KAGVTQTPRYLIKTRGQQVTLSCSPISGHRSVSWYQQTPGQGLQFLFEYFSETQRNKGNFPGRFSGRQFSNSRSEMNVSTLELGDSALYLCASSLSGTGSPTDTQYFGPGTRLTVL.

This chain links TRBV27 with TRBJ1-2; absent DNA, TCRdb's TRBD1 call cannot be checked. The CDR3 extends over 14 amino acids. Germline CDR1 reads MNHEY; CDR2 reads SMNVEV (reference sequence). CDR3 loop: CASSPQDRMKGYTF.

The chain couples TRBV13 to TRBJ2-3. In germline, CDR1 is PRHDT, CDR2 FYEKMQ (reference sequence). The CDR3 contains 15 residues. The CDR3 is CASSSSRGRTDTQYF. The full variable domain, in which reference TRBV13 and TRBJ2-3 provide the parts outside the CDR3, is AAGVIQSPRHLIKEKRETATLKCYPIPRHDTVYWYQQGPGQDPQFLISFYEKMQSDKGSIPDRFSAQQFSDYHSELNMSSLELGDSALYFCASSSSRGRTDTQYFGPGTRLTVL.

The chain is built from TRBV2 and TRBJ2-7; the TCRdb call, TRBD1, lacks DNA for checking. The germline V gene has CDR1 SNHLY and CDR2 FYNNEI. The CDR3 sequence is 14 residues long. The CDR3 here is CASRGTETPYEQYF.

J is TRBJ1-4 and V is TRBV2. Germline V gene sequence: CDR1 SNHLY, CDR2 FYNNEI. The CDR3 is 16 residues long. CDR3 protein: CASSEAAGQANEKLFF.

This chain joins TRBV29-1 and TRBJ2-1; TCRdb designates TRBD1, a call that cannot be tested without DNA. The CDR3 totals 12 residues. Germline assignment: CDR1 SQVTM and CDR2 ANQGSEA. The CDR3 loop reads CSSRTGRNEQFF.

The rearrangement uses TRBV13 and TRBJ1-5; TCRdb lists TRBD1, though no DNA is available to test this call. Germline CDR1 is PRHDT and CDR2 is FYEKMQ (reference sequence). This CDR3 comprises 15 residues. CDR3 loop: CASSLEGQGPQPQHF.